A selection of T cell receptor beta chains follows, all from one sample in a study of identical twins. Using its own MiXCR run on the 5' RACE reads, TCRdb lists one record per CDR3 protein. The table records roughly 690,000 distinct CDR3 sequences, around 20% of them present only once. The sample also formed part of further work on T cells expressing NK-cell markers.

Material for sequencing was PBMCs. The source is a woman younger than 35 in good health. The CDR3 runs from the conserved cysteine through the conserved F or W. The order of the fields is V gene, J gene, CDR3 protein.

>TRBV5-6|TRBJ2-2
CASSLGAAYTGELFF
>TRBV7-8|TRBJ2-5
CASSLHGTIQETQYF
>TRBV5-6|TRBJ2-7
CASSFGGSHEQYF
>TRBV9|TRBJ2-1
CASSPRAGENEQFF
>TRBV5-1|TRBJ2-4
CASSLTSGEHIQYF
>TRBV10-3|TRBJ2-3
CAISESSLGGQYF
>TRBV27|TRBJ1-6
CASSLSPTGVSPLHF
>TRBV5-5|TRBJ2-3
CASRSPSSTDTQYF
>TRBV5-1|TRBJ1-5
CASGLNRGGRDQPQHF
>TRBV12-3/TRBV12-4|TRBJ2-1
CASSLGEAGNYNEQFF
>TRBV20-1|TRBJ1-2
CSAGREYGYTF
>TRBV6-1|TRBJ1-2
CASSELRDRGDLSGYTF
>TRBV20-1|TRBJ2-7
CSATDRGSYEQYF
>TRBV20-1|TRBJ2-3
CSAESPRATQYF
>TRBV6-4|TRBJ2-1
CASSAQTSGGSNEQFF
>TRBV12-3/TRBV12-4|TRBJ2-7
CASSLPTGKDQGQYF
>TRBV11-2|TRBJ2-1
CASSLQRGSYNEQFF
>TRBV20-1|TRBJ1-5
CSAYPGQGNQPQHF
>TRBV21-1|TRBJ2-7
CASSKGQDAYEQYF
>TRBV7-9|TRBJ2-7
CASSDTGLPYYEQYF
>TRBV27|TRBJ2-7
CASSLNWIYEQYF
>TRBV3-1|TRBJ2-3
CASSQPRDRSTDTQYF
>TRBV6-2/TRBV6-3|TRBJ2-1
CVSNKGGGRSYNEQFF
>TRBV7-9|TRBJ2-2
CASSSPGTGELFF
>TRBV2|TRBJ2-1
CASRTPGTEFF
>TRBV6-5|TRBJ1-5
CASSYSPPGENQPQHF
>TRBV20-1|TRBJ2-7
CSAYDGRQYF
>TRBV7-8|TRBJ2-2
CASSLASGGRELFF
>TRBV20-1|TRBJ2-3
CSADGDHTDTQYF
>TRBV6-1|TRBJ2-3
CATRGTRTDTQYF
>TRBV7-9|TRBJ2-7
CASSPDSVSYEQYF
>TRBV27|TRBJ2-7
CASQLRLDRGDNEQYF
>TRBV18|TRBJ1-2
CASSRPGQGEYGYTF
>TRBV12-3/TRBV12-4|TRBJ1-2
CASSTPPGQGSIYGYTF
>TRBV20-1|TRBJ1-5
CSAREVGGTHQPQHF
>TRBV12-3/TRBV12-4|TRBJ2-3
CASRGLAGGNTDTQYF
>TRBV6-1|TRBJ2-1
CASRLQPSSYNEQFF
>TRBV12-3/TRBV12-4|TRBJ2-1
CASSPGGQGSNEQFF
>TRBV12-3/TRBV12-4|TRBJ2-7
CASSSRGGGWYLTSEQYF
>TRBV9|TRBJ2-3
CASSVDVGATQYF
>TRBV20-1|TRBJ1-5
CSASDGYQPQHF
>TRBV7-2|TRBJ2-5
CASSLKAGVAETQYF